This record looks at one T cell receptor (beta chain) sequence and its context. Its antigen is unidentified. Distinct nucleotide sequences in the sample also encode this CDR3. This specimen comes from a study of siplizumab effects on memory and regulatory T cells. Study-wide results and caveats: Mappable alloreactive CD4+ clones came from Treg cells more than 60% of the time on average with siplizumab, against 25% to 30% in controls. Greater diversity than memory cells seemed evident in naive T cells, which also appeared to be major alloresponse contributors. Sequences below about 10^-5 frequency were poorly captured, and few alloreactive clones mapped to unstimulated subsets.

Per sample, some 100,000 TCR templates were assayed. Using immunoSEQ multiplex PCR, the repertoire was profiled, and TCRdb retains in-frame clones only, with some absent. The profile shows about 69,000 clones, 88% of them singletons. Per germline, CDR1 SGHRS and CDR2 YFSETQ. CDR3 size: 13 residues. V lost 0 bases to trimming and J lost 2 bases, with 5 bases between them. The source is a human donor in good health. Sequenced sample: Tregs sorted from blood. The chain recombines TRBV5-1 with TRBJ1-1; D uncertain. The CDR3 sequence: CASSLGTNTEAFF. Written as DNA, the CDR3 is TGCGCCAGCAGCTTGGGAACAAACACTGAAGCTTTCTTT.